This TCR beta chain was sequenced in a study of radiotherapy plus CTLA-4 blockade in lung cancer. V lost 6 bases to trimming and J lost 6 bases, with 8 bases between them. Germline V lookup: CDR1 SGHAT, CDR2 FQNNGV. The CDR3 loop spans 12 amino acids. Enrolled patients, whose metastatic non-small-cell lung cancer was chemo-refractory, received focal radiation plus CTLA-4 blockade with ipilimumab. Measured with immunoSEQ multiplex PCR; TCRdb has only the in-frame clones, and not every one. Of around 65,000 clones detected, approximately 77% appear once; the ten largest clones hold under 5%. This sample comprised peripheral blood, obtained from a patient treated with radiotherapy plus ipilimumab. The TCR was taken from a human donor with non-small cell lung cancer who had a complete response to radiotherapy plus ipilimumab. The V gene is TRBV11-2, the J gene TRBJ2-2; D not resolved. CDR3 DNA sequence: TGTGCCAGCAGTACCCAGTCCGGGGAGCTGTTTTTT. Its translation: CASSTQSGELFF.